What follows describes a single T cell receptor (beta chain). Treatment indicated: oral pan-JAK inhibitor, 5-10 mg twice daily. This sample is drawn from a study of CD8+ T cells in alopecia areata. The CDR3 covers 15 residues. Germline V gene sequence: CDR1 SGHAT, CDR2 FQNNGV. J was trimmed by 1 base and V by 3 bases; bases with no gene match: 4. Following RNA extraction, reverse transcription yielded cDNA that acted as the sequencing template. Measured with immunoSEQ multiplex PCR; TCRdb has only the in-frame clones, and not every one. The sample contains about 200,000 clones, approximately 57% of which appear only once.

The source material was CD4+ T cells sorted from blood, sampled at week 4, from a patient treated with tofacitinib. The gene calls are TRBV11-2 and TRBJ1-1; 8 positions agree with TRBD1. The clonotype originates from a human donor with alopecia areata. The CDR3 spells CASSFIGQGNTEAFF. For the CDR3, the DNA is TGTGCCAGCAGCTTTATCGGACAGGGGAACACTGAAGCTTTCTTT.